The 7 T cell receptor beta chains below all came from one sample that was sequenced in a study of T cell responses to AZD1222 COVID-19 vaccine. Repertoires were generated with immunoSEQ multiplex PCR, while TCRdb's copy carries only in-frame clones and drops some. The sample gives 95,000 to 110,000 clones, 80% to 90% of which show up once; around 8.7% is in the top ten. This material consisted of peripheral blood, taken on day 0 of AZD1222 vaccination. Receptors originate from an adult in good health.

The chain links TRBV21-1 to TRBJ2-5; the D call of TRBD2 is as the table states it, not checked on the DNA. TRBV21-1 counts as a pseudogene. The CDR3 extends over 16 amino acids. CDR3: CASSKVRLAVGETQYF. Written as DNA, the CDR3 is TGTGCCAGCAGCAAAGTGCGGCTAGCGGTGGGGGAGACCCAGTACTTC.

V gene TRBV11-2 combines with J gene TRBJ1-2, with a tentative D call TRBD1 (6 bases). V lost 1 base and J 7 bases, leaving 13 bases between the germline ends. This CDR3 has 14 amino acids. Germline V gives CDR1 SGHAT, CDR2 FQNNGV. The DNA of the CDR3 is TGTGCCAGCAGCTTAGGGGGGCAGTTCAGTGGCTACACCTTC. Translating gives CASSLGGQFSGYTF.

The chain links TRBV11-2 to TRBJ1-2, with TRBD1 matching 10 bases. Germline trimming cut 5 bases from V and 6 bases from J; bases unmatched to any gene: 3. The CDR3 extends over 13 amino acids. Germline V gives CDR1 SGHAT, CDR2 FQNNGV. CDR3 region: CASSEDRGDGYTF. The CDR3 bases are TGTGCCAGCAGCGAGGACAGGGGGGATGGCTACACCTTC.

The chain carries TRBV5-1 and TRBJ2-5, with 8 bases lining up with TRBD1. Germline V CDR1 and CDR2: SGHRS, YFSETQ. V lost 10 bases to trimming and J lost 3 bases; unmatched junction nucleotides: 8. The CDR3 consists of 13 residues. In DNA, the CDR3 is TGCGCCGCAAGGACAGGGTCGGAAGAGACCCAGTACTTC. Amino acid sequence: CAARTGSEETQYF.

This chain uses TRBV19 with TRBJ1-2; no definite D call. Germline-derived CDR1 and CDR2 are LNHDA and SQIVND (reference sequence). The CDR3 has 15 residues. Trimming left V 2 bases short and J 4 bases short, with 14 bases between. The CDR3 loop is CASSISAQGSYGYTF. The DNA of the CDR3 is TGTGCCAGTAGTATATCAGCCCAAGGATCCTATGGCTACACCTTC.

The chain joins TRBV18 to TRBJ2-7; 8 bases match TRBD1. CDR1 KGHSH and CDR2 LQKENI come from the germline V gene. CDR3 length equals 15 residues. J lost 0 bases, V lost 4 bases, and 5 bases had no gene match. CDR3 in DNA: TGTGCCAGCTCACTGGACAGGGCCTTCTCCTACGAGCAGTACTTC. It yields the protein CASSLDRAFSYEQYF.

V is TRBV6-5 and J is TRBJ2-3; D ambiguous. V was shortened by 11 bases and J by 0 bases, with 15 bases between the two germline ends. The length of the CDR3 is 14 residues. In germline, CDR1 is MNHEY, CDR2 SVGAGI. CDR3 sequence: CASHRVSSTDTQYF. Written as DNA, the CDR3 is TGTGCCTCCCACCGAGTCTCTAGCACAGATACGCAGTATTTT.